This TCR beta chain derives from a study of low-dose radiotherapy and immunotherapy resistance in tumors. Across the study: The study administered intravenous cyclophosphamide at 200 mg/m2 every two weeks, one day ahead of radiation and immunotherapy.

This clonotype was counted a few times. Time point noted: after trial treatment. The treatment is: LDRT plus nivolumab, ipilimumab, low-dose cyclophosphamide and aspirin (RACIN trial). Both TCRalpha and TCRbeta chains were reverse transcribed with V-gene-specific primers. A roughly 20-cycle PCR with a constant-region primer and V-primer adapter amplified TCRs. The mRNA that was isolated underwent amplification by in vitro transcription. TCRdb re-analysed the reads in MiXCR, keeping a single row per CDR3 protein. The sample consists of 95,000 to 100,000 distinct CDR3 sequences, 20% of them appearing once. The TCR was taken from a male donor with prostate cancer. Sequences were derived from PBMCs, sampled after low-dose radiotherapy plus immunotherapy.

CDR3 region: CARPNVGSGGYTF. The CDR3 DNA reads as TGTGCCCGCCCGAATGTAGGGTCGGGTGGCTACACCTTC. The chain joins TRBV30 to TRBJ1-2, with unresolved D. This CDR3 contains 13 residues. Per the germline V gene, CDR1 is GTSNPN and CDR2 is SVGIG (reference sequence). V was clipped by 8 bases and J by 7 bases, with 20 bases between them.